One sample yielded the 32 T cell receptor beta chains listed below, sequenced in a study of blood T cell repertoires in COVID-19 (dated by TCRdb to 2018 to 2021). To prepare the library, the immunoSEQ multiplex PCR assay was applied. TCRdb's version of the immuneACCESS table is confined to in-frame rearrangements and falls short of the full clone set. An unresolved V gene accounts for under half of the shortfall where checked; the remainder is of unknown origin. This sample comprises a few hundred thousand clones, approximately 90% of them detected only once. Approximately 13% of the sample goes to the ten largest clones. Source material: peripheral blood. These receptors all come from a woman aged 55-69 years with acute or convalescent COVID-19.

This chain links TRBV5-6 with TRBJ2-7, with 8 nucleotides matching TRBD1. CDR3 length: 14 amino acids. Germline-derived CDR1 and CDR2 are SGHDT and YYEEEE. V lost 6 bases, J lost 5 bases, and 10 bases stayed unmatched. CDR3 region: CASIPAGGMNEQYF. CDR3 sequence (DNA): TGTGCCAGCATCCCGGCAGGGGGCATGAACGAGCAGTACTTC.

The rearrangement links TRBV9 to TRBJ2-3; tentative D call: TRBD2 (7 bases). The V and J ends lost 0 bases and 2 bases respectively, with 13 bases between them. This CDR3 spans 16 amino acids. Germline V gene sequence: CDR1 SGDLS, CDR2 YYNGEE. CDR3 in DNA: TGTGCCAGCAGCGTAGCTAGGGGGGGGATCACAGATACGCAGTATTTT. This encodes CASSVARGGITDTQYF.

The genes are TRBV29-1 and TRBJ2-7; TRBD2 might be the D (5 bases). Germline V gives CDR1 SQVTM, CDR2 ANQGSEA. Trimming removed 6 bases from V and 1 base from J, with 13 bases in between. This CDR3 is 13 amino acids long. The CDR3 protein is CSVNSGPSYEQYF. The CDR3 region has the DNA TGCAGCGTGAACAGCGGACCTTCCTACGAGCAGTACTTC.

V and J are TRBV19 and TRBJ2-7; D possibly corresponds to TRBD1 (5 bases). Germline CDR1 reads LNHDA; CDR2 reads SQIVND (reference sequence). Between the trimmed V and J ends, which lost 8 bases and 5 bases, there was a span of 19 bases. The CDR3 has 14 residues. Here the CDR3 DNA reads TGTGCCAGTCGGAAACGACAAGGGGCGAACGAGCAGTACTTC. Translation gives CASRKRQGANEQYF.

The chain uses TRBV9 and TRBJ2-1, with 7 positions matching TRBD2. The CDR3 contains 17 residues. Per the germline V gene, CDR1 is SGDLS and CDR2 is YYNGEE. V lost 3 bases, J lost 0 bases, and 9 bases stayed unmatched. The CDR3 sequence is CASSGKPGGSSYNEQFF. CDR3 in DNA: TGTGCCAGCAGCGGGAAGCCCGGGGGGAGCTCCTACAATGAGCAGTTCTTC.

This rearrangement joins TRBV9 to TRBJ1-4; unclear D gene. This CDR3 has 14 amino acids. Between the trimmed V and J ends, which lost 0 bases and 3 bases, there was a span of 6 bases. Germline V lookup: CDR1 SGDLS, CDR2 YYNGEE. The CDR3 DNA follows: TGTGCCAGCAGCGTAGGGCAGGCTAATGAAAAACTGTTTTTT. The encoded protein is CASSVGQANEKLFF.

This clone was picked up one time. CDR3 protein: CASSRDSYQETQYF. CDR3 nucleotides: TGTGCCAGCAGCCGGGACAGCTACCAAGAGACCCAGTACTTC. The chain recombines TRBV7-2 with TRBJ2-5, with 7 bases fitting TRBD1. V was clipped by 5 bases and J by 0 bases; unmatched bases: 3. The CDR3 consists of 14 residues. Germline V gene sequence: CDR1 SGHTA, CDR2 FQGNSA.

The V gene is TRBV7-2, the J gene TRBJ2-1, with 10 bases identical to TRBD2. V lost 4 bases, J lost 9 bases, and 9 bases stayed unmatched. Germline V gene lookup returns CDR1 SGHTA and CDR2 FQGNSA. This CDR3 region has 15 residues. DNA for the CDR3: TGTGCCAGCAGCTACCCTAGCGGGAGTAAGGTTGAGCAGTTCTTC. As protein: CASSYPSGSKVEQFF.

The chain has TRBV6-5 and TRBJ1-6, with no clear D. The germline V gene has CDR1 MNHEY and CDR2 SVGAGI. The V gene lost 2 bases and the J gene lost 6 bases, with 8 bases spanning the gap. The CDR3 contains 14 residues. The CDR3 DNA sequence: TGTGCCAGCAGTTACAGTCAGGCTAATTCACCCCTCCACTTT. Protein: CASSYSQANSPLHF.

This clone has just one count. The chain links TRBV6-4 to TRBJ2-2; no reliable D call. Germline loops: CDR1 MRHNA, CDR2 SNTAGT. The ends were cut back, 4 bases at V and 1 base at J, with 4 bases in the middle. The CDR3 consists of 13 residues. CDR3 in DNA: TGTGCCAGCAGTGGACAGAACACCGGGGAGCTGTTTTTT. Its translation is CASSGQNTGELFF.

V and J are TRBV19 and TRBJ1-4; weak D call: TRBD1 (5 bases). CDR3 size: 13 residues. Germline V CDR1 and CDR2: LNHDA, SQIVND (reference sequence). The V gene lost 3 bases and the J gene lost 7 bases, with 9 bases spanning the gap. CDR3 DNA: TGTGCCAGTAGTATGGCAGGGTCTGAAAAACTGTTTTTT. It yields the protein CASSMAGSEKLFF.

The rearrangement links TRBV18 to TRBJ1-1; 11 nucleotides agree with TRBD1. This CDR3 has 16 amino acids. V dropped 3 bases and J dropped 5; count of bases not matched to a gene: 8. CDR1 KGHSH and CDR2 LQKENI come from the germline V gene. As DNA, the CDR3 is TGTGCCAGCTCACCGCCTGGACAGGGGGCAGGAACTGAAGCTTTCTTT. It yields the protein CASSPPGQGAGTEAFF.

This chain links TRBV5-1 with TRBJ1-1, with a weak D call TRBD1 (6 bases). The CDR3 covers 14 residues. Germline CDR1 and CDR2: SGHRS and YFSETQ. V was trimmed by 0 bases and J by 4 bases, leaving 10 bases between them. DNA for the CDR3: TGCGCCAGCAGCTTGGGACAGGTATCCACTGAAGCTTTCTTT. It specifies CASSLGQVSTEAFF.

The chain combines TRBV4-1 with TRBJ1-1, with no clear D. The CDR3 runs to 18 residues. Per the germline V gene, CDR1 is MGHRA and CDR2 is YSYEKL. V gave up 0 bases and J gave up 0 bases, with 17 bases separating them. The CDR3 sequence is CASSQDGPRGELNTEAFF. The CDR3 DNA reads as TGCGCCAGCAGCCAAGATGGGCCCCGGGGTGAATTGAACACTGAAGCTTTCTTT.

V gene TRBV5-4 combines with J gene TRBJ2-2; 12 bases align to TRBD2. There are 17 residues in the CDR3. Germline V CDR1 and CDR2: SGHNT, YYREEE (reference sequence). V dropped 4 bases and J dropped 5; count of bases not matched to a gene: 9. The CDR3 sequence: CASSRTSGRPVTGELFF. The CDR3 region has the DNA TGTGCCAGCAGCCGTACTAGCGGGAGGCCGGTTACCGGGGAGCTGTTTTTT. The full variable domain, completed using reference TRBV5-4 and TRBJ2-2, is ETGVTQSPTHLIKTRGQQVTLRCSSQSGHNTVSWYQQALGQGPQFIFQYYREEENGRGNFPPRFSGLQFPNYSSELNVNALELDDSALYLCASSRTSGRPVTGELFFGEGSRLTVL.

This clone was observed a handful of times. The chain joins TRBV27 to TRBJ1-3; 7 nucleotides align to TRBD1. CDR1 MNHEY and CDR2 SMNVEV come from the germline V gene (reference sequence). The trim removed 6 bases at V and 3 bases at J, leaving 8 bases unmatched. CDR3 length: 15 amino acids. This CDR3 is CASSLSGTDGNTIYF. The DNA for the CDR3 is TGTGCCAGCAGCCTATCAGGGACAGATGGAAACACCATATATTTT.

The gene calls are TRBV6-1 and TRBJ1-1, with TRBD1 matching over 7 bases. The CDR3 extends over 15 amino acids. V lost 2 bases to trimming and J lost 4 bases; unmatched junction nucleotides: 7. Per germline, CDR1 MNHNS and CDR2 SASEGT. The CDR3 DNA follows: TGTGCCAGCAGTGAACTCAGGGGGTTTAGCACTGAAGCTTTCTTT. It encodes CASSELRGFSTEAFF.

V usage is TRBV6-5 and J usage is TRBJ1-1; TRBD1 is a possible D gene (5 bases). The germline CDR1 and CDR2 sequences are MNHEY and SVGAGI. V gave up 5 bases and J gave up 5 bases, with 15 bases separating them. The CDR3 length is 14 residues. CDR3 residues: CASSIRAKGTEAFF. The CDR3 DNA sequence: TGTGCCAGCAGTATCCGGGCCAAGGGGACTGAAGCTTTCTTT.

This chain joins TRBV29-1 and TRBJ2-3; D not certain. The germline gives CDR1 SQVTM, CDR2 ANQGSEA. V was trimmed by 8 bases and J by 0 bases, leaving 3 bases between them. This CDR3 is built from 10 residues. The CDR3: CSHSTDTQYF. In nucleotides, the CDR3 is TGCAGCCATAGCACAGATACGCAGTATTTT.

The gene calls are TRBV27 and TRBJ2-7; a possible D gene is TRBD1 (5 bases). The germline V gene has CDR1 MNHEY and CDR2 SMNVEV (reference sequence). The V and J ends lost 2 bases and 3 bases respectively, with 11 bases between them. CDR3 length equals 14 residues. For the CDR3, the DNA is TGTGCCAGCAGTTTAGTGTTAGGGGACTACGAGCAGTACTTC. Protein product: CASSLVLGDYEQYF.

In DNA, the CDR3 is TGTGCCAGCAGCGCATCACAGGGGGCGGGCACCGGGGAGCTGTTTTTT. Protein: CASSASQGAGTGELFF. J is TRBJ2-2 and V is TRBV9; 9 nucleotides match TRBD1. CDR1 and CDR2 from the germline V gene are SGDLS and YYNGEE. This CDR3 region has 16 residues. Germline trimming cut 3 bases from V and 4 bases from J; bases unmatched to any gene: 7.

The CDR3 region is CASSFPGGSYEQYF. DNA of the CDR3: TGTGCCAGCAGTTTTCCGGGAGGTTCCTACGAGCAGTACTTC. This rearrangement joins TRBV28 to TRBJ2-7; 7 bases map to TRBD2. The CDR3 is 14 residues long. Germline values: CDR1 MDHEN, CDR2 SYDVKM. The trim removed 3 bases at V and 1 base at J, leaving 3 bases unmatched.

The chain employs TRBV18 and TRBJ2-1; 11 bases are shared with TRBD2. V shed 1 base and J 1 base; nucleotides not matched to a gene: 0. The CDR3 contains 16 residues. Per germline, CDR1 KGHSH and CDR2 LQKENI. The CDR3 bases are TGTGCCAGCTCACCACGACTAGCGGGGTCCTACAATGAGCAGTTCTTC. Translated: CASSPRLAGSYNEQFF.

The chain recombines TRBV7-6 with TRBJ1-3; D perhaps matches TRBD1 (6 bases). Deletions cut 1 base from V and 4 bases from J, with 14 bases between. This CDR3 has 16 residues. Germline V gene lookup returns CDR1 SGHVS and CDR2 FNYEAQ. As DNA, the CDR3 is TGTGCCAGCAGCTTAGGCCCCGGGACAACCGGAAACACCATATATTTT. This sequence encodes CASSLGPGTTGNTIYF.

This chain connects TRBV10-3 to TRBJ1-4, with D perhaps TRBD1 (6 bases). The CDR3 covers 11 residues. Trimming pared 6 bases from V and 8 bases from J, leaving 7 bases between. Germline CDR1 reads ENHRY; CDR2 reads SYGVKD. The CDR3 sequence is CAIRDSEKLFF. CDR3 in DNA: TGTGCCATCAGGGACAGCGAAAAACTGTTTTTT.

The chain joins TRBV7-9 to TRBJ2-1; a possible D gene is TRBD2 (5 bases). Germline CDR1 reads SEHNR; CDR2 reads FQNEAQ (reference sequence). Trimming left V 8 bases short and J 7 bases short, with 9 bases between. CDR3 length equals 11 residues. The CDR3 here is CASSRGNEQFF. The CDR3 DNA reads TGTGCCAGCTCCCGAGGGAATGAGCAGTTCTTC.

This clone appeared once. The CDR3 protein is CASSTSNRGLGGYTF. CDR3 DNA: TGTGCCAGCAGTACCTCGAACAGGGGGCTTGGTGGCTACACCTTC. The chain combines TRBV27 with TRBJ1-2, with 9 bases identical to TRBD1. Germline V gene lookup returns CDR1 MNHEY and CDR2 SMNVEV (reference sequence). The CDR3 spans 15 residues. V lost 5 bases and J lost 7; bases outside the gene matches: 11.

The chain couples TRBV19 to TRBJ1-1; D is unresolved. This CDR3 is 15 amino acids long. Trimming took off 5 bases at V and 1 base at J, with 14 bases between the two ends. CDR1 and CDR2 from the germline V gene are LNHDA and SQIVND (reference sequence). The CDR3 sequence is CASSPLRQRNTEAFF. DNA of the CDR3: TGTGCCAGTAGTCCTCTCCGACAAAGGAACACTGAAGCTTTCTTT.

In regard to this clone: One end of the junction fails to match germline, which may point to a read error. The rearrangement uses TRBV6-1 and TRBJ1-5; D gene unclear. Germline V gives CDR1 MNHNS, CDR2 SASEGT. The length of the CDR3 is 13 residues. CDR3 in DNA: TGTGCCAGCAGTGAACTGGGCCGTCAGTACGCCATTTTT. This codes for CASSELGRQYAIF.

The rearrangement links TRBV19 to TRBJ1-1, with TRBD1 as a possible D gene (5 bases). V was shortened by 7 bases and J by 4 bases, with 10 bases between the two germline ends. The CDR3 is made up of 12 amino acids. From germline, CDR1 is LNHDA and CDR2 SQIVND (reference sequence). The CDR3 sequence: CASTHQGTEAFF. The CDR3 bases are TGTGCCAGTACTCATCAGGGCACTGAAGCTTTCTTT.

V gene TRBV3-1 (or the pseudogene TRBV3-2) combines with J gene TRBJ1-1; 7 positions match TRBD1. The CDR3 contains 14 residues. Trimming at V came to 4 bases and at J to 3 bases, leaving 5 bases not matched to a gene. CDR1 and CDR2 from the germline V gene are LGHDT and YNNKEL (reference sequence). The CDR3 region has the DNA TGTGCCAGCAGCCTCCGAACAGGGGACACTGAAGCTTTCTTT. It is translated as CASSLRTGDTEAFF.

The V and J genes are TRBV19 and TRBJ1-5; D remains ambiguous. Germline V gene sequence: CDR1 LNHDA, CDR2 SQIVND (reference sequence). Deletions cut 3 bases from V and 7 bases from J, with 10 bases between. The CDR3 covers 13 residues. CDR3 loop: CASSIGVEQPQHF. CDR3 nucleotides: TGTGCCAGTAGTATCGGGGTGGAACAGCCCCAGCATTTT.